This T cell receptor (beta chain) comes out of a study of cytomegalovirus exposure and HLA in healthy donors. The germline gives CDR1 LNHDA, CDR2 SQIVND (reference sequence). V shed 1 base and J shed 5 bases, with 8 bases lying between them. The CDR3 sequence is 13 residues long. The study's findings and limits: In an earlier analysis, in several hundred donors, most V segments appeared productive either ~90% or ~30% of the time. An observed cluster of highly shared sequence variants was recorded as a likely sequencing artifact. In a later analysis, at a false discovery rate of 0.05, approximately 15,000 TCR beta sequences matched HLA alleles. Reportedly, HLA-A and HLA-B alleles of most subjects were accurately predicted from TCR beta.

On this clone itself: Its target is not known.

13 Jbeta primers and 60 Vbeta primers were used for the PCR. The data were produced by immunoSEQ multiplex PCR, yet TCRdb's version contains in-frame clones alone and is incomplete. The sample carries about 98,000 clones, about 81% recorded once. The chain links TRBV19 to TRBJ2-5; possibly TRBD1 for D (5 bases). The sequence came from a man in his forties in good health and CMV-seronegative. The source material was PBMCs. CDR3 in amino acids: CASSIAGLETQYF. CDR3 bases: TGTGCCAGTAGTATAGCAGGGTTGGAGACCCAGTACTTC.